The clone carrying this T cell receptor (beta chain) was seen many times. The antigen remains unidentified. The data derive from a study of T-cell reconstitution after alpha-beta-depleted transplantation in children. Notes on the study in general: Most T-cell counts and diversity one year after the transplant came from T cells that were newly produced.

V was trimmed by 2 bases and J by 5 bases, leaving 9 bases between them. This CDR3 comprises 13 residues. Germline CDR1 MDHEN, CDR2 SYDVKM. Construction of the TCRbeta library involved unique molecular identifiers. TCRdb reanalysed the PCR reads using MiXCR and keeps one entry per CDR3 protein. The sample holds some 550,000 distinct CDR3 sequences, under 30% seen once. This material consisted of PBMCs, mostly from graft donor cells, taken 360 days after TCRalphabeta/CD19-depleted stem cell transplant. This chain connects TRBV28 to TRBJ1-1; D perhaps matches TRBD1 (5 bases). The receptor was isolated from a boy under two years old who had a stem cell transplant for acute myeloid leukemia, so the T cells may come from the graft donor. The chain's CDR3 is CASSLPGRTEAFF. The DNA of the CDR3 is TGTGCCAGCAGTTTACCAGGGAGGACTGAAGCTTTCTTT.